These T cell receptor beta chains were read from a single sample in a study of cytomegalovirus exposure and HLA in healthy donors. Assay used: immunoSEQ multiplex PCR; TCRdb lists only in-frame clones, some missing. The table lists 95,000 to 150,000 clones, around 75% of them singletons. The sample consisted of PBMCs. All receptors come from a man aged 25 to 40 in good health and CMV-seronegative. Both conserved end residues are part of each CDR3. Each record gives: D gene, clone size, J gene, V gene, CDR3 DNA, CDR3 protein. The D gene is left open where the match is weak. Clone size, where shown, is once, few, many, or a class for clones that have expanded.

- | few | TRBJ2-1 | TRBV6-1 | TGTGCCAGCAGTGAACCCGATTCAGGGGGAGGTATGTCCTATGAGCAGTTCTTC | CASSEPDSGGGMSYEQFF
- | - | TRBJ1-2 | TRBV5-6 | TGTGCCAGCAGCTTGGTTCGCCATAAAGGAGGCGCCGCTAACTATGGCTACACCTTC | CASSLVRHKGGAANYGYTF
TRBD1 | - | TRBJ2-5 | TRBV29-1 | TGCAGCGTGGGCGGAAAGGGGGCGCGACAAGAGACCCAGTACTTC | CSVGGKGARQETQYF
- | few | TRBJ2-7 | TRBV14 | TGTGCCAGCAGCCCCAGATGGGCGACCTCCTACGAGCAGTACTTC | CASSPRWATSYEQYF
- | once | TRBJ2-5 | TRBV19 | TGTGCCAGTATGGAACAGGGCGATGAGACCCAGTACTTC | CASMEQGDETQYF
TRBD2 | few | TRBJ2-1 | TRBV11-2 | TGTGCCAGCAGCCAAGATAGCGGGGGGGCCAATGAGCAGTTCTTC | CASSQDSGGANEQFF
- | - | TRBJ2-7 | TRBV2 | TGTGCCAGCAGTGGCCCGGGGGAGGCGGTGGAGCAGTACTTC | CASSGPGEAVEQYF
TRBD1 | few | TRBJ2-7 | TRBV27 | TGTGCCAGCAGTCCCTCCGGGACAGGGAAAGACTACGAGCAGTACTTC | CASSPSGTGKDYEQYF
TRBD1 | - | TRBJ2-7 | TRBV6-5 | TGTGCCAGCAGAATTACAGGGGGCTCCTACGAGCAGTACTTC | CASRITGGSYEQYF
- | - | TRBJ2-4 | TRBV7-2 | TGTGCCAGCAGCTTAAGGAGGTGGGACATTCAGTACTTC | CASSLRRWDIQYF
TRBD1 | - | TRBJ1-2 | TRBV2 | TGTGCCAGCAGCCGGACAGGTGACTATGGCTACACCTTC | CASSRTGDYGYTF
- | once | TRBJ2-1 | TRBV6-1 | TGTGCCAGCATTGGGGCGCGCTCCTACAATGAGCAGTTCTTC | CASIGARSYNEQFF
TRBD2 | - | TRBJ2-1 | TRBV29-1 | TGCAGCGTAAGACTAGCGAATGAGCAGTTCTTC | CSVRLANEQFF
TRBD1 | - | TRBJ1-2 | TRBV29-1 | TGCAGCGTTGATAAGGGGACAGGGGATAGGGCAGGAGGCTACACCTTC | CSVDKGTGDRAGGYTF
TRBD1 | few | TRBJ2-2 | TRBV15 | TGTGCCACCAGCGGGGGACAGGGATACGCCGGGGAGCTGTTTTTT | CATSGGQGYAGELFF
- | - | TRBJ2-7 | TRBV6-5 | TGTGCCAGCAGTTCAGGGCAATACGAGCAGTACTTC | CASSSGQYEQYF
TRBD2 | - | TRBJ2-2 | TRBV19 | TGTGCAGTGCGGGGGTCTAACACCGGGGAGCTGTTTTTT | CAVRGSNTGELFF
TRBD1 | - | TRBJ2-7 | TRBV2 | TGTGCCAGCAGTGGCCCCGGGACAGGGTCCTACGAGCAGTACTTC | CASSGPGTGSYEQYF
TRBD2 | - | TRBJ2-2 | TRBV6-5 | TGTGCCAGCAGTTACTTTGGCGGGGGGGCCACCGGGGAGCTGTTTTTT | CASSYFGGGATGELFF
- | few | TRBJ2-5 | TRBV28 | TGTGCCAGCGGGGGGTGGGTAACAGGAGTCCAAGAGACCCAGTACTTC | CASGGWVTGVQETQYF
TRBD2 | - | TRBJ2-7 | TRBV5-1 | TGCGCCAGCAGCTTGGCCGCCGGACTAGCTTCCTACGAGCAGTACTTC | CASSLAAGLASYEQYF
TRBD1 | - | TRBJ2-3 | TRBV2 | TGTGCCAGCCCTGGAGGCCGGCAGGGGGCGACCCCAGATACGCAGTATTTT | CASPGGRQGATPDTQYF
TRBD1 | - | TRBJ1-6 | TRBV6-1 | TGTGCCAGCAGTCCCCGGACAGGCAATTCACCCCTCCACTTT | CASSPRTGNSPLHF
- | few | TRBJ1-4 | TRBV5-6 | TGTGCCAGCAGCCCCAGGGGTAAGGGTGAACTGTTTTTT | CASSPRGKGELFF
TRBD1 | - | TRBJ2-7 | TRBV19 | TGTGCCAGTACCCTTGGACAGGGGGTCTACGAGCAGTACTTC | CASTLGQGVYEQYF
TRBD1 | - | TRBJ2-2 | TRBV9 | TGTGCCAGCAGCGTTACAGGGGGCACCGGGGAGCTGTTTTTT | CASSVTGGTGELFF
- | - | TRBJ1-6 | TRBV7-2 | TGTGCCAGCAGCTTAGGCGGGGGCTCCTATAATTCACCCCTCCACTTT | CASSLGGGSYNSPLHF
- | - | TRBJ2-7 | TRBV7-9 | TGTTCCAGCAGCCACACTAGCTTGGGAACGGGAGAGCAGTACTTC | CSSSHTSLGTGEQYF
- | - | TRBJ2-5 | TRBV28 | TGTGCCAGCAGTTCTCCCCTGGTCCAGAAGCAGTACTTC | CASSSPLVQKQYF
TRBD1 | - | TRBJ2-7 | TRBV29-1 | TGCAGCGTTGAGGGGACAGGGGCCTACGAGCAGTACTTC | CSVEGTGAYEQYF
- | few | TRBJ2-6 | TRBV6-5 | TGTGCCAGCAGTTACGGAGGGGTCGGGGCCAACGTCCTGACTTTC | CASSYGGVGANVLTF
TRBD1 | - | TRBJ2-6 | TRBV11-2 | TGTGCCAGCAGCCCCCTGGGACAGGGTAGAGGTGGGGCCAACGTCCTGACTTTC | CASSPLGQGRGGANVLTF
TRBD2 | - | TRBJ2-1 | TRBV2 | TGTGCCAGCAGCCAAGGGGTAGCGGGGCACAATGAGCAGTTCTTC | CASSQGVAGHNEQFF
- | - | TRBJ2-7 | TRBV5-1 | TGCGCCAGCAGCTTGGAGGGAGGAGGGACCTACGAGCAGTACTTC | CASSLEGGGTYEQYF
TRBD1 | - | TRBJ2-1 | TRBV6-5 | TGTGCCAGCAGGTTGGACAGGGTCCTCAATGAGCAGTTCTTC | CASRLDRVLNEQFF
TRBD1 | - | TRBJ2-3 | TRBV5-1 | TGCGCCAGCAGCTTGGACGGACAGGAGAACACAGATACGCAGTATTTT | CASSLDGQENTDTQYF
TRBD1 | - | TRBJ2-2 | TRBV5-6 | TGTGCCAGCAGCTTGGCCGACAGGGTAAACGCCGGGGAGCTGTTTTTT | CASSLADRVNAGELFF
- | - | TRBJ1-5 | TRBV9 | TGTGCCAGCAGCGTAGAAATTCGGACAGTAGTGGATCAGCCCCAGCATTTT | CASSVEIRTVVDQPQHF
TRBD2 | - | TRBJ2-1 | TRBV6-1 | TGTGCCAGCAGTTTTCTAGCGGGGGGATACAATGAGCAGTTCTTC | CASSFLAGGYNEQFF
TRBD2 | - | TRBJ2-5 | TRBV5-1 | TGCGCCAGCAGCCGATGGACTAGCGGCCAAGAGACCCAGTACTTC | CASSRWTSGQETQYF